Following are 8 T cell receptor beta chains from one sample sequenced in a study of long-term antiretroviral therapy in people with HIV. Sequencing relied on immunoSEQ assay v3.0, run at survey level. TCRdb's copy holds only in-frame clones and misses some; the assay was immunoSEQ multiplex PCR. The repertoire holds about 41,000 clones, with over 90% as singletons. Here the sequenced sample was unsorted PBMCs, taken about 9.1 years after starting antiretroviral therapy. Receptor source: a man aged 30-40 years with HIV.

V usage is TRBV7-9 and J usage is TRBJ2-2; the D gene is possibly TRBD2 (6 bases). CDR3 size: 17 residues. Deletions cut 4 bases from V and 2 bases from J, with 17 bases between. CDR1 is SEHNR and CDR2 is FQNEAQ in the germline V gene (reference sequence). CDR3 region: CASSSQEGSGNTGELFF. For the CDR3, the DNA is TGTGCCAGCAGCTCCCAAGAGGGTAGCGGAAACACCGGGGAGCTGTTTTTT. Full variable domain (missing parts from reference TRBV7-9 and TRBJ2-2): DTGVSQNPRHKITKRGQNVTFRCDPISEHNRLYWYRQTLGQGPEFLTYFQNEAQLEKSRLLSDRFSAERPKGSFSTLEIQRTEQGDSAMYLCASSSQEGSGNTGELFFGEGSRLTVL.

The chain is built from TRBV11-2 and TRBJ2-1, with D perhaps TRBD2 (5 bases). Trimming took off 4 bases at V and 2 bases at J, with 15 bases between the two ends. Looked up from germline, CDR1 is SGHAT and CDR2 is FQNNGV. There are 16 residues in the CDR3. The chain's CDR3 is CASSSRLASPYNEQFF. CDR3 nucleotide sequence: TGTGCCAGCAGCTCCCGCTTGGCTAGCCCCTACAATGAGCAGTTCTTC.

J is TRBJ1-4 and V is TRBV6-5; 7 bases match TRBD1. V lost 2 bases to trimming and J lost 8 bases; unmatched junction nucleotides: 8. The CDR3 length is 15 residues. Germline V lookup: CDR1 MNHEY, CDR2 SVGAGI. In nucleotides, the CDR3 is TGTGCCAGCAGTTACGGTACAGGGGTTGGGGAAAAACTGTTTTTT. Amino acid sequence: CASSYGTGVGEKLFF.

As to this clone: The junction departs from germline at one end; a sequencing error may be responsible. The V and J genes are TRBV5-1 and TRBJ1-4; 7 nucleotides align to TRBD1. This CDR3 is built from 15 residues. Germline assignment: CDR1 SGHRS and CDR2 YFSETQ. As DNA, the CDR3 is TGCGCCAGCACCTTGGGACAGACCTTAAATGAAAAACTGTTTTTT. This sequence encodes CASTLGQTLNEKLFF. Full variable domain (outside the CDR3, taken from reference TRBV5-1 and TRBJ1-4): KAGVTQTPRYLIKTRGQQVTLSCSPISGHRSVSWYQQTPGQGLQFLFEYFSETQRNKGNFPGRFSGRQFSNSRSEMNVSTLELGDSALYLCASTLGQTLNEKLFFGSGTQLSVL.

The V call is TRBV29-1, the J call TRBJ2-3; D is perhaps TRBD2 (5 bases). Germline V gene lookup returns CDR1 SQVTM and CDR2 ANQGSEA. The V and J ends lost 3 bases and 4 bases respectively, with 17 bases between them. The CDR3 totals 15 residues. CDR3 protein: CSVDRDKARPDTQYF. Here the CDR3 DNA reads TGCAGCGTTGATCGGGATAAGGCGAGACCAGATACGCAGTATTTT.

The V call is TRBV10-3, the J call TRBJ1-1; a weak D match, TRBD1 (5 bases). The V gene's germline CDR1 is ENHRY and CDR2 SYGVKD. Trimming took off 7 bases at V and 2 bases at J, with 11 bases between the two ends. The CDR3 is 13 amino acids. This chain's CDR3 is CAITRQLNTEAFF. Written as DNA, the CDR3 is TGTGCCATCACCCGACAGCTTAACACTGAAGCTTTCTTT.

J is TRBJ1-4 and V is TRBV27; 10 bases align to TRBD1. This CDR3 spans 15 amino acids. From germline, CDR1 is MNHEY and CDR2 SMNVEV (reference sequence). The ends lost 6 bases at V and 7 bases at J; junction bases unmatched: 8. The CDR3 DNA sequence: TGTGCCAGCAGCACTGTGACAGGGGGCGGTGAAAAACTGTTTTTT. It codes for CASSTVTGGGEKLFF.

The gene calls are TRBV19 and TRBJ2-3; D is perhaps TRBD2 (5 bases). This CDR3 is 15 amino acids long. CDR1 and CDR2 from the germline V gene are LNHDA and SQIVND (reference sequence). V was pared by 1 base and J by 2 bases, with 10 bases between. The CDR3 spells CASSIGGPYTDTQYF. The CDR3 region has the DNA TGTGCCAGTAGTATAGGAGGGCCATACACAGATACGCAGTATTTT.